The sample holds one count of the clone carrying this T cell receptor (beta chain). These data are taken from a study of technical replicates of blood from several donors. Profiling relied on immunoSEQ multiplex PCR, and the TCRdb table lists in-frame clones only, not all of them. The data show more than 65,000 clones, about 97% seen once. V gave up 2 bases and J gave up 3 bases, with 5 bases separating them. Germline values: CDR1 MNHNS, CDR2 SASEGT. The CDR3 runs 12 residues. The receptor's source is a human donor in good health. The chain couples TRBV6-1 to TRBJ2-7; D is ambiguous. Sequencing used T cells isolated from PBMCs. The DNA of the CDR3 is TGTGCCAGCAGTGAATCTAACTACGAGCAGTACTTC. It codes for CASSESNYEQYF.